The sequence of this T cell receptor beta chain was determined in a study of shared clonotypes between healthy human individuals. This clone was seen a single time. Its target is not known. Distinct nucleotide sequences in the sample also encode this CDR3. Assay execution proceeded at the deep level. Profiling relied on immunoSEQ multiplex PCR, and the TCRdb table lists in-frame clones only, not all of them. This sample has about 2,500,000 clones, with around 94% found just once. Study findings and constraints: The study generally estimated greater richness for naive than memory subsets. The four-donor shared clonotypes exceeded non-shared clonotypes in generation probability, with non-shared ones scoring lower.

CDR3 length: 16 amino acids. J lost 2 bases, V lost 3 bases, and 4 bases had no gene match. The germline V gene has CDR1 SGHRS and CDR2 YFSETQ. The specimen was naive CD4+ T cells sorted from blood. Subset specified: CD45RA+ positively selected. This clonotype was obtained from a man younger than 30 in good health. The genes are TRBV5-1 and TRBJ2-3; 12 bases are a match to TRBD2. CDR3 protein: CASSSGLAGTTDTQYF. The CDR3 region has the DNA TGCGCCAGCAGCTCAGGACTAGCGGGGACCACAGATACGCAGTATTTT. The complete variable domain, with remaining parts taken from reference TRBV5-1 and TRBJ2-3, reads KAGVTQTPRYLIKTRGQQVTLSCSPISGHRSVSWYQQTPGQGLQFLFEYFSETQRNKGNFPGRFSGRQFSNSRSEMNVSTLELGDSALYLCASSSGLAGTTDTQYFGPGTRLTVL.